A single sample is the source of the 8 T cell receptor beta chains below, sequenced in a study of cytomegalovirus exposure and HLA in healthy donors. The PCR was carried out with 60 Vbeta primers and 13 Jbeta primers. Data came from immunoSEQ multiplex PCR; TCRdb stores just in-frame clones and leaves some out. Here the sample spans roughly 66,000 clones, about 80% being singletons. The sample taken for sequencing was PBMCs. The receptors were gathered from a man between 18 and 29 years old in good health and CMV-seropositive.

The gene calls are TRBV23-1 and TRBJ1-5; D may be TRBD1 (6 bases). TRBV23-1 is an open reading frame, and its role is uncertain. V was shortened by 1 base and J by 7 bases, with 20 bases between the two germline ends. The length of the CDR3 is 17 residues. CDR3 in amino acids: CASSQCGRVWGGQPQHF. The CDR3 DNA sequence: TGCGCCAGCAGTCAATGTGGGCGCGTGTGGGGGGGCCAGCCCCAGCATTTT.

As for this clone: Other DNA sequences in this sample translate to the same CDR3. The gene calls are TRBV9 and TRBJ2-3, with TRBD2 identical over 7 bases. The CDR3 extends over 15 amino acids. Unmatched junction bases numbered 3, after V lost 2 bases and J lost 0 bases. Looked up from germline, CDR1 is SGDLS and CDR2 is YYNGEE. The CDR3 is CASSVGGSSTDTQYF. The CDR3 nucleotides are TGTGCCAGCAGCGTGGGGGGGTCTAGCACAGATACGCAGTATTTT. The complete variable domain, with remaining parts taken from reference TRBV9 and TRBJ2-3, reads DSGVTQTPKHLITATGQRVTLRCSPRSGDLSVYWYQQSLDQGLQFLIQYYNGEERAKGNILERFSAQQFPDLHSELNLSSLELGDSALYFCASSVGGSSTDTQYFGPGTRLTVL.

In nucleotides, the CDR3 is TGTGCCTGGATCGCGGGGTCGGGGGGGACCCAGTACTTC. Its translation: CAWIAGSGGTQYF. The chain uses TRBV30 and TRBJ2-5; 7 bases agree with TRBD2. Germline lookup yields CDR1 GTSNPN and CDR2 SVGIG (reference sequence). The CDR3 is 13 amino acids. With V trimmed by 4 bases and J by 7 bases, 9 bases remained unmatched.

This chain connects TRBV10-3 to TRBJ1-1, with 7 positions matching TRBD1. This CDR3 spans 13 amino acids. J lost 1 base, V lost 6 bases, and 2 bases had no gene match. Germline loops: CDR1 ENHRY, CDR2 SYGVKD. For the CDR3, the DNA is TGTGCCATCAGCGGGACAGAGAACACTGAAGCTTTCTTT. It codes for CAISGTENTEAFF.

The chain couples TRBV29-1 to TRBJ2-7; D perhaps matches TRBD1 (5 bases). V was trimmed by 3 bases and J by 3 bases, leaving 12 bases between them. From germline, CDR1 is SQVTM and CDR2 ANQGSEA. The CDR3 runs to 13 residues. The CDR3 sequence: CSVDLGQGYEQYF. The DNA of the CDR3 is TGCAGCGTTGACCTGGGCCAGGGCTACGAGCAGTACTTC.

The chain links TRBV6-1 to TRBJ1-1; no clear D. The V gene lost 1 base and the J gene lost 10 bases, with 19 bases spanning the gap. CDR3 size: 15 residues. Germline values: CDR1 MNHNS, CDR2 SASEGT. The CDR3, as DNA: TGTGCCAGCAGTGAAGGAGGAGCTGCCCAACTGGCAGCTTTCTTT. Translation: CASSEGGAAQLAAFF.

This clone was counted only a few times. The genes are TRBV6-5 and TRBJ2-1, with 10 bases that match TRBD2. Germline CDR1 reads MNHEY; CDR2 reads SVGAGI. Germline trimming cut 2 bases from V and 7 bases from J; bases unmatched to any gene: 5. This CDR3 is built from 15 residues. The chain's CDR3 is CASSYGSGRGNEQFF. CDR3 DNA sequence: TGTGCCAGCAGTTACGGAAGCGGGAGGGGGAATGAGCAGTTCTTC.

This rearrangement joins TRBV30 to TRBJ2-3; 8 bases are shared with TRBD2. CDR3 length: 15 residues. The germline CDR1 and CDR2 sequences are GTSNPN and SVGIG (reference sequence). V shed 3 bases, J shed 0 bases, and the junction held 5 bases outside the gene matches. CDR3 sequence: CAWRDPGGSTDTQYF. The CDR3 DNA follows: TGTGCCTGGAGGGATCCGGGGGGGAGCACAGATACGCAGTATTTT.